This is a list of T cell receptor beta chains from one sample in a study of T cell changes during pregnancy in multiple sclerosis. This table comes from immunoSEQ multiplex PCR, and its TCRdb copy is limited to in-frame clones, with some not included. This sample has around 96,000 clones, with approximately 95% found just once. The source was peripheral blood, collected in the first trimester of pregnancy. All receptors derive from a female donor with multiple sclerosis, enrolled in a pregnancy study. Each CDR3 is given with its conserved first and last residue. A D gene is named only where the DNA matches it firmly. A clone size is listed for some rows: how often the clone was seen (once, few, many), or a class if it is expanded.

j_call d_call v_call clone_size cdr3_aa cdr3_nt
TRBJ2-3 - TRBV4-1 - CASSKMGGASDTQYF TGCGCCAGCAGTAAGATGGGGGGGGCCTCAGATACGCAGTATTTT
TRBJ2-5 - TRBV25-1 - CASSVDGHQETQYF TGTGCCAGCAGTGTTGATGGCCACCAAGAGACCCAGTACTTC
TRBJ2-3 - TRBV10-2 - CASSEFSIDTQYF TGCGCCAGCAGTGAGTTTAGCATAGATACGCAGTATTTT
TRBJ1-1 TRBD1 TRBV30 - CAWSLQGATSEAFF TGTGCCTGGAGTCTACAGGGGGCTACATCTGAAGCTTTCTTT
TRBJ1-2 TRBD1 TRBV14 - CASSARQGPYGYTF TGTGCCAGCAGCGCGCGACAGGGCCCCTATGGCTACACCTTC
TRBJ1-3 TRBD1 TRBV9 - CASSAQKMTGLGNTIYF TGTGCCAGCAGCGCACAAAAGATGACAGGGCTCGGAAACACCATATATTTT
TRBJ2-7 - TRBV5-1 - CASSHPGQTYEQYF TGCGCCAGCAGCCACCCTGGACAGACCTACGAGCAGTACTTC
TRBJ1-2 - TRBV29-1 once CSVVFPGSNYGYTF TGCAGCGTTGTTTTCCCAGGGTCCAACTATGGCTACACCTTC
TRBJ2-2 TRBD1 TRBV9 - CASNTDRVVANTGELFF TGTGCCAGCAATACGGACAGGGTTGTTGCGAACACCGGGGAGCTGTTTTTT
TRBJ1-2 - TRBV21-1 once CASSRQARYGYTF TGTGCCAGCAGCCGACAGGCCCGGTATGGCTACACCTTC
TRBJ2-1 - TRBV9 - CASSVAPRPRNEQFF TGTGCCAGCAGCGTAGCTCCTAGACCTCGGAATGAGCAGTTCTTC
TRBJ1-2 TRBD1 TRBV7-2 once CASSQDGRGQYYGYTF TGTGCCAGCAGCCAAGATGGCAGGGGGCAGTACTATGGCTACACCTTC
TRBJ2-7 - TRBV19 - CASSSPAYEQYF TGTGCCAGTAGTAGTCCCGCCTACGAGCAGTACTTC
TRBJ1-1 - TRBV6-5 - CASTGEWEVNTEAFF TGTGCCAGCACGGGGGAATGGGAAGTGAACACTGAAGCTTTCTTT
TRBJ2-7 - TRBV5-6 - CASSLFGDQYF TGTGCCAGCAGCTTGTTCGGGGATCAGTACTTC
TRBJ2-1 TRBD1 TRBV2 - CASKTGQGMDNEQFF TGTGCCAGCAAAACCGGACAGGGAATGGACAATGAGCAGTTCTTC
TRBJ1-1 - TRBV19 - CASSMQGPLGTEAFF TGTGCCAGTAGTATGCAGGGGCCTCTGGGCACTGAAGCTTTCTTT
TRBJ2-2 - TRBV10-3 - CAAQSPGELFF TGTGCCGCCCAGTCCCCCGGGGAGCTGTTTTTT